The present T cell receptor beta chain was sequenced within a study of blood T cell repertoires in COVID-19. Study context: Sources were T cells, B-cell-depleted T cells, or PBMCs; the material itself was cDNA or gDNA.

In the original analysis: Reference gene primer amplification gave estimated nucleated cell counts. Measured with immunoSEQ multiplex PCR; TCRdb has only the in-frame clones, and not every one. That table is the source of V, J and clone size, and D and trimming were worked out from the DNA. The table lists under 85,000 clones, around 85% of them singletons. Germline-derived CDR1 and CDR2 are LNHDA and SQIVND (reference sequence). This CDR3 comprises 15 residues. The V and J ends lost 5 bases and 5 bases respectively, with 17 bases between them. V usage is TRBV19 and J usage is TRBJ2-3; tentative D call: TRBD2 (6 bases). The clonotype originates from an older man in a cohort sampled during active COVID-19. The sequenced sample was peripheral blood. The CDR3: CASSPGDSSGDTQYF. The CDR3, as DNA: TGTGCCAGTAGTCCGGGAGATTCCTCAGGAGATACGCAGTATTTT.